This TCR beta chain was obtained from a study of control samples from healthy donors and cancer patients. In this sample, this clone turned up once. Generated by immunoSEQ multiplex PCR, the TCRdb table keeps only in-frame clones and is missing some. The table shows roughly 34,000 clones, with 85% to 90% occurring only once. The CDR3 runs 16 residues. Unmatched junction bases numbered 5, after V lost 1 base and J lost 2 bases. The V gene's germline CDR1 is LNHDA and CDR2 SQIVND (reference sequence). The V call is TRBV19, the J call TRBJ2-5; 9 nucleotides align to TRBD2. Material for sequencing was PBMCs. The TCR comes from a woman in her thirties or forties with lung cancer. The CDR3 loop reads CASSIVTSGRQETQYF. CDR3 in DNA: TGTGCCAGTAGTATAGTTACTAGCGGGCGTCAAGAGACCCAGTACTTC.